This TCR beta chain derives from a study of blood T cell repertoires in COVID-19. Looking at the study overall: From T cells, B-cell-depleted T cells, or PBMCs came the material, which was cDNA or gDNA.

In the authors' workflow: Using reference gene primer amplification, nucleated cell counts were estimated. Method: immunoSEQ multiplex PCR; TCRdb's copy keeps in-frame clones and lacks some. The V and J calls and the clone size are those of that table, but D and trimming were determined from the DNA. The top ten hold 8% to 13% of the sample, which has around 200,000 clones, 65% to 85% seen once. Germline values: CDR1 SQVTM, CDR2 ANQGSEA. Trimming took off 2 bases at V and 6 bases at J, with 13 bases between the two ends. CDR3 length: 14 amino acids. This clone occurred once. This clonotype was obtained from a woman aged 80 or over with acute or convalescent COVID-19. The J gene is TRBJ1-4, the V gene TRBV29-1, with D hard to call. Sequenced: peripheral blood. The DNA for the CDR3 is TGCAGCGTTGAATCGAGGGTAGGAGATGAAAAACTGTTTTTT. Its protein product is CSVESRVGDEKLFF. The whole variable domain, filled in from reference TRBV29-1 and TRBJ1-4, reads SAVISQKPSRDICQRGTSLTIQCQVDSQVTMMFWYRQQPGQSLTLIATANQGSEATYESGFVIDKFPISRPNLTFSTLTVSNMSPEDSSIYLCSVESRVGDEKLFFGSGTQLSVL.